This T cell receptor (beta chain) was observed in a study of a mutant IDH1 vaccine in newly diagnosed glioma. Overall study context: First vaccine doses came 4-6 weeks after radiotherapy alone, or with temozolomide cycles. The treated population exhibited a male proportion of about 62%, a female proportion of roughly 40%, and a mean age of approximately 41 years.

The J segment lost 1 base and the V segment lost 4 bases, leaving 8 bases of the junction unmatched. The CDR3 loop spans 16 amino acids. Germline V gives CDR1 SGHRS, CDR2 YFSETQ. A remark on this clone: Antigen specificity is unknown.

Generated by immunoSEQ multiplex PCR, the TCRdb table keeps only in-frame clones and is missing some. The data contain 50,000 to 70,000 clones, more than 75% of them singletons. The study, taken as a whole, reports: Patients showed vaccine-induced immune responses at a rate of 80% to 95%.

Noted time point: week 23, last vaccination. The study gave 300 ug of mutant IDH1 20-mer peptide per vaccine dose, with topical imiquimod. Donors' newly diagnosed IDH1-mutant WHO grade 3 or 4 astrocytomas lacked nuclear ATRX. The chain recombines TRBV5-1 with TRBJ2-5; 9 nucleotides agree with TRBD1. Sequencing was performed on PBMCs, taken from a glioma patient whose treatment included an IDH1 peptide vaccine. The sequence was obtained from a man aged 35-49 years with glioma. The CDR3 sequence is CASSLRTGAIQETQYF. The CDR3 bases are TGCGCCAGCAGCCTCCGGACAGGGGCAATCCAAGAGACCCAGTACTTC.